What follows describes a single T cell receptor beta chain. The clone's antigen remains unknown. Base quality data are lacking; no much larger clone is found one base away. Trimming takes 2 bases off V and 5 bases off J; junction bases not matched to a gene: 5. From its cysteine to its phenylalanine, the CDR3 spans 15 amino acids. Kept here is only the CDR3 DNA, which spans 45 bases and is read in frame from base 1. CDR1 and CDR2 were assigned from the germline V gene as MNHNS and SASEGT. The immunoSEQ Assay, a bias-controlled multiplex PCR, was used to amplify TCRbeta CDR3 regions from genomic DNA. The paper's processing steps were these. Within the assay, amplification of reference gene primers was used to estimate how many nucleated cells each sample contained. Sequence reads were collapsed and filtered to measure the absolute abundance of every unique TCRbeta CDR3 rearrangement. For each sample, productive Simpson clonality was calculated by taking the square root of Simpson's diversity index across productive rearrangements. Drawn from immuneACCESS, this table holds only the in-frame rearrangements with V and J called that TCRdb kept. Clones are partly lost; checked studies trace under half to an unresolved V gene and leave the rest unexplained. The D gene and trimming were derived from the DNA, and the V and J assignments and clone size from that table. The sample data list 200,000 to 300,000 clones, and around 89% of these were observed just once. In total, the top ten clones hold more than 0.95% of the sample.

Samples from volunteer blood donors who had recovered from COVID-19 were contributed by a second Seattle source. Whole blood was collected in K2EDTA tubes by collaborating institutions according to the institutions' own protocols. For TCRbeta analysis, collaborators shipped samples in one of three forms: frozen whole blood, isolated PBMCs, or DNA extracted from either of those sample types. This record belongs to a study of blood T cell repertoires in COVID-19 (dated by TCRdb to the early 2020s). General notes on the study: Samples covering the acute and convalescent phases of COVID-19 were provided by collaborators in the United States, Italy and Spain. The material from the prospective study consisted of cDNA or gDNA derived from T cells, B-cell-depleted T cells, or PBMCs. Subjects who had been exposed to COVID-19, were actively infected with it, or had recovered from it provided the deeply sampled blood TCRbeta repertoires that made up the dataset. The repertoires were made available in a free public database intended to serve as a resource for research on the immune response to SARS-CoV-2. The samples were drawn from the first 160 participants of the ongoing ImmuneRACE study and from about 1,200 subjects provided by 6 global collaborators. Sample metadata almost always included a de-identified subject ID, COVID-19 status, age in years and sex. Where available, HLA class I and class II types were taken from metadata supplied by the sample provider and were not determined by assay-based typing. What the work shows at the level of the full study, not this receptor alone: How much clinical and demographic metadata was included differed by source and by participant, and the metadata was provided uncurated.

The receptor's source is a woman aged 40 to 50 who had recovered from COVID-19. The specimen sequenced was peripheral blood. The chain employs TRBV6-1 and TRBJ1-4, with TRBD1 matching 7 junction bases. The nucleotide sequence is TGTGCCAGCAGTGAACGGACAGGAAGCAATGAAAAACTGTTTTTT. Translated, it reads CASSERTGSNEKLFF.